The source of this T cell receptor beta chain is a study of T cells in Graves' hyperthyroidism and ophthalmopathy. The CDR3 regions of TCR beta were amplified from RNA transcripts. HTBI primers were employed in a first-round RT-PCR of the TCR CDR3. TCRdb used MiXCR to reprocess the multiplex PCR reads, holding one entry per CDR3 protein. The table shows roughly 550,000 distinct CDR3 sequences, with about 16% occurring only once. Overall study findings and caveats: Classification by a 13 V-J model distinguished ophthalmopathy from stable hyperthyroidism. Most clonotypes expanded in the thyroid (above 0.001) were also present in blood.

The CDR3 covers 16 residues. The germline CDR1 and CDR2 sequences are SGHKS and YYEKEE (reference sequence). V lost 4 bases to trimming and J lost 4 bases; unmatched junction nucleotides: 11. Ophthalmopathy patients showed a Clinical Activity Score of at least 3, NOSPECS grade of at least 4 and duration under 3 months. Lactation, pregnancy, other autoimmune disease or uncontrolled infection led to exclusion of patients. This clonotype was counted ten times or more. Its antigen remains unknown. The TCR sequence derives from a woman under 40 with Graves' ophthalmopathy. Specimen: blood. The chain combines TRBV5-5 with TRBJ1-1, with 9 positions matching TRBD1. The CDR3 bases are TGTGCCAGCAGCCAGGGACAGGGAGTCTGGGTCACTGAAGCTTTCTTT. Its translation: CASSQGQGVWVTEAFF.